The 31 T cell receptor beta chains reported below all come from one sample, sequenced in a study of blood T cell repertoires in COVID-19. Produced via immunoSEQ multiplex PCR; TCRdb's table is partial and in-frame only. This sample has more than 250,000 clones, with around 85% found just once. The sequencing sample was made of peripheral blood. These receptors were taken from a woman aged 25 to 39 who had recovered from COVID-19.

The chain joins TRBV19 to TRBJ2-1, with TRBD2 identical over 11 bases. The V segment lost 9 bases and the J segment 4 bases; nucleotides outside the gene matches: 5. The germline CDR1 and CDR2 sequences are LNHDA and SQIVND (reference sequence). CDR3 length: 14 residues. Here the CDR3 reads CASAGLADYNEQFF. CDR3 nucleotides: TGTGCCAGCGCGGGACTAGCGGATTACAATGAGCAGTTCTTC.

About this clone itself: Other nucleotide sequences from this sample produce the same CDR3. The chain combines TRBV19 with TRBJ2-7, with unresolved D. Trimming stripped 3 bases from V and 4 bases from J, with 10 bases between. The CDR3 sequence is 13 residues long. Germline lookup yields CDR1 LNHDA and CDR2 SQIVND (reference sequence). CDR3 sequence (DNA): TGTGCCAGTAGTATTGGTCCCGGGTACGAGCAGTACTTC. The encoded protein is CASSIGPGYEQYF. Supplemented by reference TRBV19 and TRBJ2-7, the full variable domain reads DGGITQSPKYLFRKEGQNVTLSCEQNLNHDAMYWYRQDPGQGLRLIYYSQIVNDFQKGDIAEGYSVSREKKESFPLTVTSAQKNPTAFYLCASSIGPGYEQYFGPGTRLTVT.

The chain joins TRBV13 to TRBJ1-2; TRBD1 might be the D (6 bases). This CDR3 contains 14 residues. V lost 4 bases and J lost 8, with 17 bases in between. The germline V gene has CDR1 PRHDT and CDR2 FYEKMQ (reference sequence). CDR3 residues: CASSSPGQGGGYTF. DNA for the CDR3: TGTGCCAGCAGCTCTCCGGGACAAGGCGGGGGCTACACCTTC. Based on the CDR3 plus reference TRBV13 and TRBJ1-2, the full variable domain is AAGVIQSPRHLIKEKRETATLKCYPIPRHDTVYWYQQGPGQDPQFLISFYEKMQSDKGSIPDRFSAQQFSDYHSELNMSSLELGDSALYFCASSSPGQGGGYTFGSGTRLTVV.

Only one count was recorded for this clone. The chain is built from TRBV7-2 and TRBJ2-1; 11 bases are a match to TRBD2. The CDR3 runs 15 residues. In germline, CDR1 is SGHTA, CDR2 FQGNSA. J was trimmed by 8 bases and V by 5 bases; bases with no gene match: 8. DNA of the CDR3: TGTGCCAGCAGCCCGATAGCGGGAGGGGGCTATGAGCAGTTCTTC. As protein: CASSPIAGGGYEQFF.

CDR3 residues: CASSSDRAAGELFF. In DNA form, the CDR3 reads TGTGCCAGCAGCTCAGACAGGGCTGCCGGGGAGCTGTTTTTT. The V call is TRBV2, the J call TRBJ2-2; TRBD1 aligns across 7 bases. Germline-derived CDR1 and CDR2 are SNHLY and FYNNEI. The trim removed 6 bases at V and 6 bases at J, leaving 7 bases unmatched. This CDR3 has 14 amino acids.

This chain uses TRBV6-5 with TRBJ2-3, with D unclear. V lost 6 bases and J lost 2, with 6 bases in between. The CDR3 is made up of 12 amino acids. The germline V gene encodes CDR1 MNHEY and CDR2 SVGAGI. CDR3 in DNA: TGTGCCAGCAGAGCGACCACAGATACGCAGTATTTT. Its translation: CASRATTDTQYF.

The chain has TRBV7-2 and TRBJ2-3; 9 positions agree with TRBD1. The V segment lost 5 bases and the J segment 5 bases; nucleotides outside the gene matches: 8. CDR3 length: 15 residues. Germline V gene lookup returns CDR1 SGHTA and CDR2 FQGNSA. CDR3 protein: CASSGGTGYQDTQYF. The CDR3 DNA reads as TGTGCCAGCAGCGGGGGGACAGGGTATCAAGATACGCAGTATTTT.

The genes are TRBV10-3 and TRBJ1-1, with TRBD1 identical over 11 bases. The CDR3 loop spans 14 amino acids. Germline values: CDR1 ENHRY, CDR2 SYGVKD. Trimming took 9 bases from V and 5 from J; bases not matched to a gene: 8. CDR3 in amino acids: CAIRTGGVMTEAFF. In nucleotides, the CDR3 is TGTGCCATACGGACAGGGGGCGTTATGACTGAAGCTTTCTTT.

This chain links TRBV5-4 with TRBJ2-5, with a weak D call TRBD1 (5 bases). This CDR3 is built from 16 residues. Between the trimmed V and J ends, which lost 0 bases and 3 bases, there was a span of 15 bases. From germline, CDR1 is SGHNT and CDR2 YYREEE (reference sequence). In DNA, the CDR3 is TGTGCCAGCAGCTTGGCAAGTGGGGCTAGGAAAGAGACCCAGTACTTC. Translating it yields CASSLASGARKETQYF.

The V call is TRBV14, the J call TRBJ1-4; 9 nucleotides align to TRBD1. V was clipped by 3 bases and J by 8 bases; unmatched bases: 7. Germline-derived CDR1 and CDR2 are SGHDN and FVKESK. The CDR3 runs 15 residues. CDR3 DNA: TGTGCCAGCAGCCAGGACAGGGGTTCGGGAGAAAAACTGTTTTTT. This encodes CASSQDRGSGEKLFF.

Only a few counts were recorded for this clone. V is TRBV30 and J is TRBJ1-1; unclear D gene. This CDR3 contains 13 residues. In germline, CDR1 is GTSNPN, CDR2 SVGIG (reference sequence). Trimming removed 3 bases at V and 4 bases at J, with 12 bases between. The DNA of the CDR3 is TGTGCCTGGAGCCTGATGGTAGCCACTGAAGCTTTCTTT. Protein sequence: CAWSLMVATEAFF.

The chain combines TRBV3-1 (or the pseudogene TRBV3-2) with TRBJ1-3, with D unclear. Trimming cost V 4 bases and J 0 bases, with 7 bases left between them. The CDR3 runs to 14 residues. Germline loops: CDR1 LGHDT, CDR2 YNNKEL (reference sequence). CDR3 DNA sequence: TGTGCCAGCAGCCCGGTGATCTCTGGAAACACCATATATTTT. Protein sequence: CASSPVISGNTIYF.

The CDR3 sequence: CSVEVAGRYNEQFF. The CDR3 bases are TGCAGCGTTGAAGTAGCGGGGAGGTACAATGAGCAGTTCTTC. V is TRBV29-1 and J is TRBJ2-1, with 8 bases aligning to TRBD2. This CDR3 spans 14 amino acids. V lost 1 base, J lost 4 bases, and 3 bases stayed unmatched. In germline, CDR1 is SQVTM, CDR2 ANQGSEA.

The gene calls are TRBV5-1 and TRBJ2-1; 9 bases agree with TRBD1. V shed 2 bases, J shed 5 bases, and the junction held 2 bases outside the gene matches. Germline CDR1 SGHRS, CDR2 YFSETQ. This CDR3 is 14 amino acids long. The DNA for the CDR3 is TGCGCCAGCAGCTTACAGGGGGCTGACAATGAGCAGTTCTTC. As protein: CASSLQGADNEQFF.

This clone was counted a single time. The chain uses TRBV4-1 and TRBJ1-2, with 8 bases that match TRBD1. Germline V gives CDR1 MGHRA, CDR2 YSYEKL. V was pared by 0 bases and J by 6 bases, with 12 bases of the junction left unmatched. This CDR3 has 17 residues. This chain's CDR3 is CASSQDPGLQGGNGYTF. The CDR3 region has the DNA TGCGCCAGCAGCCAAGATCCGGGCCTACAGGGGGGGAATGGCTACACCTTC.

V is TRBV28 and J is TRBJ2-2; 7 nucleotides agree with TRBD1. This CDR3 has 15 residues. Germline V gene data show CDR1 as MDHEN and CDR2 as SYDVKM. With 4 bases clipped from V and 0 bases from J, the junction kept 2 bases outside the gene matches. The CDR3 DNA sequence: TGTGCCAGCAGTTCAACAGGGGCGAACACCGGGGAGCTGTTTTTT. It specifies CASSSTGANTGELFF.

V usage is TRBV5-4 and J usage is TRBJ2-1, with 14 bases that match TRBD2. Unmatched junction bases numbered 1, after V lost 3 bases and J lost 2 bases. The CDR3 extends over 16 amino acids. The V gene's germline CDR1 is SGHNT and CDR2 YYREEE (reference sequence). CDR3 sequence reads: CASSWTSGRTYNEQFF. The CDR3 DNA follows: TGTGCCAGCAGCTGGACTAGCGGGAGGACCTACAATGAGCAGTTCTTC.

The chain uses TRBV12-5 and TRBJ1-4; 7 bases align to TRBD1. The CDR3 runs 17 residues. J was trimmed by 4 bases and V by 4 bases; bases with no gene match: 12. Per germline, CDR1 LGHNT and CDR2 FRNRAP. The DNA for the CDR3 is TGTGCTAGTGGTTCGGGTCAGTCCGGGACAGTTAATGAAAAACTGTTTTTT. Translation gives CASGSGQSGTVNEKLFF.

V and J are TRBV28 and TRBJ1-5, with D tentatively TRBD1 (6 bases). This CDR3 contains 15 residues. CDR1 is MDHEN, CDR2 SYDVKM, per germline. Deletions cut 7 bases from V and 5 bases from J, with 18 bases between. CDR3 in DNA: TGTGCCAGCAACCTTCTAACAGGGAACGATCAGCCCCAGCATTTT. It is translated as CASNLLTGNDQPQHF.

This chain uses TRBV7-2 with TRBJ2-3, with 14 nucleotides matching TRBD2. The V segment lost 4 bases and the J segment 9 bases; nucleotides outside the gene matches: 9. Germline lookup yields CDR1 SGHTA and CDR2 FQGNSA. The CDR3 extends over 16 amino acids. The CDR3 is CASSSRGLAGAGTQYF. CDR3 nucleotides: TGTGCCAGCAGCTCGAGGGGACTAGCGGGGGCGGGGACGCAGTATTTT.

The CDR3 loop reads CASSPAGTSSYF. In nucleotides, the CDR3 is TGTGCCAGCAGTCCCGCCGGGACTAGCAGCTACTTC. The chain couples TRBV6-2 or TRBV6-3 to TRBJ2-5; 9 positions agree with TRBD2. Germline V gives CDR1 MNHEY, CDR2 SVGEGT. V lost 5 bases and J lost 14; bases outside the gene matches: 9. The CDR3 covers 12 residues.

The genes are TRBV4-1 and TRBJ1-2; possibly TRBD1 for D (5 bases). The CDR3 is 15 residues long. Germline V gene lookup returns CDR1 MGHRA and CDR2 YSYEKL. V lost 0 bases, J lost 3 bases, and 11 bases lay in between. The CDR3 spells CASSQDQGGYYGYTF. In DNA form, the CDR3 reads TGCGCCAGCAGCCAAGATCAGGGAGGGTACTATGGCTACACCTTC.

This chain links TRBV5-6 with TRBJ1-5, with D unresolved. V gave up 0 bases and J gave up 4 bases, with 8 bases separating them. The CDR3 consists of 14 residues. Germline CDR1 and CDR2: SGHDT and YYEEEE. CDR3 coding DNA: TGTGCCAGCAGCTTGGGGGCCTTTAATCAGCCCCAGCATTTT. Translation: CASSLGAFNQPQHF.

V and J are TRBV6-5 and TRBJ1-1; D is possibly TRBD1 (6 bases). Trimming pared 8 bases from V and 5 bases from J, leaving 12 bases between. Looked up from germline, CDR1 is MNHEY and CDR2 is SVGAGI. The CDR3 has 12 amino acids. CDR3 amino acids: CASGSRGTEAFF. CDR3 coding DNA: TGTGCCAGCGGGTCAAGGGGGACTGAAGCTTTCTTT.

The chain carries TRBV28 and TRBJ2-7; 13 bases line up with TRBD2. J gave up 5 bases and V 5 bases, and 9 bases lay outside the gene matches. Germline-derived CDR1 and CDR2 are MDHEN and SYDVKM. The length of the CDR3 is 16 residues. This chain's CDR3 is CASSPGTSGILHEQYF. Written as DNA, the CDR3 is TGTGCCAGCAGTCCTGGGACTAGCGGGATCTTACACGAGCAGTACTTC.

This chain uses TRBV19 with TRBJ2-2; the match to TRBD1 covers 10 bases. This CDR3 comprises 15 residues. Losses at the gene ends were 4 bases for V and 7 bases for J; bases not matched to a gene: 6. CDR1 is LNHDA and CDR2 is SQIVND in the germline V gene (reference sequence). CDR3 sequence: CASSTRQGAGGELFF. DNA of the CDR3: TGTGCCAGTAGTACCAGACAGGGGGCCGGCGGGGAGCTGTTTTTT.

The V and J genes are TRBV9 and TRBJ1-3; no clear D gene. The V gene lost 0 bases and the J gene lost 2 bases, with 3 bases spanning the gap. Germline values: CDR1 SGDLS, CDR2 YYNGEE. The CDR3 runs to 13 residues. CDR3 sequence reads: CASSVATGNTIYF. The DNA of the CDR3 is TGTGCCAGCAGCGTAGCTACTGGAAACACCATATATTTT.

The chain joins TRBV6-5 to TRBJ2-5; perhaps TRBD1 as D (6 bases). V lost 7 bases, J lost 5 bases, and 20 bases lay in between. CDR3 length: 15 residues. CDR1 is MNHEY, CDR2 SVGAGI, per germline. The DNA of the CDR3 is TGTGCCAGCACCGACGGGACAAGAGATTTGGAGACCCAGTACTTC. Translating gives CASTDGTRDLETQYF.

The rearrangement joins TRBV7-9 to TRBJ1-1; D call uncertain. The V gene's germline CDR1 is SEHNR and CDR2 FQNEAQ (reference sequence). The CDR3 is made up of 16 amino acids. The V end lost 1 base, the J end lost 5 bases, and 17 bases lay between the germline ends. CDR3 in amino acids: CASSLGLTAVGTEAFF. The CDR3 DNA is TGTGCCAGCAGCTTAGGACTAACGGCTGTCGGTACTGAAGCTTTCTTT.

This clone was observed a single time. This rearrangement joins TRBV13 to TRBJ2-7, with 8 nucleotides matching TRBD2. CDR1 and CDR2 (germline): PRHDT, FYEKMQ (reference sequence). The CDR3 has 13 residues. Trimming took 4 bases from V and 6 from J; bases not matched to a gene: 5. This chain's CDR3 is CASSWTSSSEQYF. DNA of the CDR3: TGTGCCAGCAGCTGGACTAGCTCGAGCGAGCAGTACTTC.

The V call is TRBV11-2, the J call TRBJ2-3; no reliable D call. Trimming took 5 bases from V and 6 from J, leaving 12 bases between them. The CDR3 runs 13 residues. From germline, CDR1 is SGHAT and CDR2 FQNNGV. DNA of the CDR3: TGTGCCAGCAGCGCGACATGGTCGGATACGCAGTATTTT. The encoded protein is CASSATWSDTQYF.